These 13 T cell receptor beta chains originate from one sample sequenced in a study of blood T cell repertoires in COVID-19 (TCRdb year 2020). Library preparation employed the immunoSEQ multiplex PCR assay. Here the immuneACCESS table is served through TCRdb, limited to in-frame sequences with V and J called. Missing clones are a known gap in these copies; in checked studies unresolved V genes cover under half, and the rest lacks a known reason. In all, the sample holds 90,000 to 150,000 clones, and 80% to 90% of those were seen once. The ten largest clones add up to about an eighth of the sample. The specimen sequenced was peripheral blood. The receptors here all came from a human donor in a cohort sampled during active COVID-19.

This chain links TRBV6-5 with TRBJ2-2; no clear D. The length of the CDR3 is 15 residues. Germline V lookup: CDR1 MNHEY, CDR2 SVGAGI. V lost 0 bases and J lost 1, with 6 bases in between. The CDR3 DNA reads TGTGCCAGCAGTTACTCACGGTTGAACACCGGGGAGCTGTTTTTT. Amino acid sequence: CASSYSRLNTGELFF.

The CDR3 sequence is CASSLMPGQNTGELFF. As DNA, the CDR3 is TGTGCCAGCAGCTTGATGCCAGGTCAGAACACCGGGGAGCTGTTTTTT. The V gene is TRBV5-4, the J gene TRBJ2-2, with D hard to call. V dropped 1 base and J dropped 1 base, with 11 bases sitting between them. The germline gives CDR1 SGHNT, CDR2 YYREEE (reference sequence). The CDR3 runs 16 residues.

This CDR3 reads CASALGAGGLTDTQYF. The CDR3 DNA reads TGTGCCAGTGCACTAGGGGCGGGGGGCCTCACAGATACGCAGTATTTT. The chain carries TRBV19 and TRBJ2-3, with 8 bases lining up with TRBD2. This CDR3 comprises 16 residues. V shed 8 bases and J 2 bases; nucleotides not matched to a gene: 12. Germline assignment: CDR1 LNHDA and CDR2 SQIVND (reference sequence).

In DNA form, the CDR3 reads TGTGCCAGCAGCCATTACTGGACAGGCGCCCCGGGGTCTAGCGGGGAGCTGTTTTTT. As protein: CASSHYWTGAPGSSGELFF. The rearrangement uses TRBV7-9 and TRBJ2-2; 7 nucleotides agree with TRBD1. The CDR3 is 19 amino acids. After removal of 5 bases from V and 7 bases from J, the junction contained 22 bases not matched to a gene. Germline CDR1 is SEHNR and CDR2 is FQNEAQ (reference sequence). The full variable domain, its missing parts supplied by reference TRBV7-9 and TRBJ2-2, is DTGVSQNPRHKITKRGQNVTFRCDPISEHNRLYWYRQTLGQGPEFLTYFQNEAQLEKSRLLSDRFSAERPKGSFSTLEIQRTEQGDSAMYLCASSHYWTGAPGSSGELFFGEGSRLTVL.

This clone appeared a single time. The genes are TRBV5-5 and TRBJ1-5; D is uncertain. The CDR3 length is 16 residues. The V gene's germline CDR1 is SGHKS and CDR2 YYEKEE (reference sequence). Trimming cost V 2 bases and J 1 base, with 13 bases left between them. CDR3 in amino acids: CASSLRGSQSNQPQHF. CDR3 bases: TGTGCCAGCAGCTTACGGGGTTCTCAGAGCAATCAGCCCCAGCATTTT.

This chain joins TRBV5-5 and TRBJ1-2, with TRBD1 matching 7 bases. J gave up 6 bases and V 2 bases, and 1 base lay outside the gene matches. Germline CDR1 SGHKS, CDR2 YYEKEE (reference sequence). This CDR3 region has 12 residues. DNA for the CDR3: TGTGCCAGCAGCTTAGACAGGGATGGCTACACCTTC. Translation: CASSLDRDGYTF.

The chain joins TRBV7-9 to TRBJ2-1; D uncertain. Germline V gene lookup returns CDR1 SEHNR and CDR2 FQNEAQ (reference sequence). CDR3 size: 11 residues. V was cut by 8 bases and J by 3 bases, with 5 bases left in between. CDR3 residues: CASGGYNEQFF. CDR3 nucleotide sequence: TGTGCCAGCGGCGGCTACAATGAGCAGTTCTTC.

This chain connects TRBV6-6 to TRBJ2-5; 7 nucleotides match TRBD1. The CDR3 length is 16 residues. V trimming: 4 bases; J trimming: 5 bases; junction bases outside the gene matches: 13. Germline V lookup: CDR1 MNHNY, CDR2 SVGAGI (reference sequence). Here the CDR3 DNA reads TGTGCCAGCAGTTCAAACTTTAGGACAGGACGGGAGACCCAGTACTTC. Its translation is CASSSNFRTGRETQYF.

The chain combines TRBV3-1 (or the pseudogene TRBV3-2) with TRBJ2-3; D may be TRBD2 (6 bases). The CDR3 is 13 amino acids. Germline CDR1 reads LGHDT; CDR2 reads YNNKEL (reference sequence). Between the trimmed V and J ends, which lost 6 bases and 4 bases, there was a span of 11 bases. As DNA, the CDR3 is TGTGCCAGCAGGGACTACAGGTCAGATACGCAGTATTTT. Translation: CASRDYRSDTQYF.

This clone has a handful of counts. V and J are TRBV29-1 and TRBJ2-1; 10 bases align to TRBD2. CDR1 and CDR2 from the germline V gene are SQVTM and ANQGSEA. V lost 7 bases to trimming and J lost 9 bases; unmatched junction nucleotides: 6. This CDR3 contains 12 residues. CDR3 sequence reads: CSGTSGHTEQFF. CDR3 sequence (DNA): TGCAGCGGGACTAGCGGCCACACTGAGCAGTTCTTC.

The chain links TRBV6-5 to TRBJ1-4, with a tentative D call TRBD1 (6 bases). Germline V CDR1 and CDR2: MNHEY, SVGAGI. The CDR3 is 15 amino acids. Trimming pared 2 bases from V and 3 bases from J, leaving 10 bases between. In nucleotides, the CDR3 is TGTGCCAGCAGTTACGGCAGGGGACCTAATGAAAAACTGTTTTTT. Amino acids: CASSYGRGPNEKLFF.

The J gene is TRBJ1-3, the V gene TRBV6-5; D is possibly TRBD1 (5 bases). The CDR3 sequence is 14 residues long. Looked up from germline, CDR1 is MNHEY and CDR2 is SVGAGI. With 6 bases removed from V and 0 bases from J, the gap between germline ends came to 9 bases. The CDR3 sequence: CASRVGPSGNTIYF. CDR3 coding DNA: TGTGCCAGCAGGGTGGGGCCCTCTGGAAACACCATATATTTT.

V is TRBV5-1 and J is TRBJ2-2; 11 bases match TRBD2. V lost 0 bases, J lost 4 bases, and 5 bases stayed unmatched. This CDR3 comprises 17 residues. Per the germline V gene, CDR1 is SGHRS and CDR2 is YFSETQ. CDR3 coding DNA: TGCGCCAGCAGCTTGGAAACTAGCGGGGGCTCCACCGGGGAGCTGTTTTTT. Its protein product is CASSLETSGGSTGELFF. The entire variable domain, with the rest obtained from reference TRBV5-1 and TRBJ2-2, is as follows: KAGVTQTPRYLIKTRGQQVTLSCSPISGHRSVSWYQQTPGQGLQFLFEYFSETQRNKGNFPGRFSGRQFSNSRSEMNVSTLELGDSALYLCASSLETSGGSTGELFFGEGSRLTVL.